This T cell receptor beta chain was sequenced in a study of T-cell memory formation after mild COVID-19. Across the study: Clusters were largely donor specific.

Via MiXCR, TCRdb re-called the 5' RACE reads, giving one row per CDR3 protein. The table shows about 560,000 distinct CDR3 sequences, with less than 25% occurring only once. Sequences were obtained from PBMCs or a T cell subset sorted from them (not recorded which). This receptor was taken from an adult woman who had mild COVID-19 (a few samples of this study predate the infection). Cell type and time point are not known.

CDR3 nucleotide sequence: TGTGCCAGCAGGCCCCGACAGACGGGGAACTATGGCTACACCTTC. It yields the protein CASRPRQTGNYGYTF. J is TRBJ1-2 and V is TRBV6-5; a weak D match, TRBD1 (5 bases). V lost 6 bases and J lost 2, with 16 bases in between. There are 15 residues in the CDR3. Germline V gives CDR1 MNHEY, CDR2 SVGAGI.